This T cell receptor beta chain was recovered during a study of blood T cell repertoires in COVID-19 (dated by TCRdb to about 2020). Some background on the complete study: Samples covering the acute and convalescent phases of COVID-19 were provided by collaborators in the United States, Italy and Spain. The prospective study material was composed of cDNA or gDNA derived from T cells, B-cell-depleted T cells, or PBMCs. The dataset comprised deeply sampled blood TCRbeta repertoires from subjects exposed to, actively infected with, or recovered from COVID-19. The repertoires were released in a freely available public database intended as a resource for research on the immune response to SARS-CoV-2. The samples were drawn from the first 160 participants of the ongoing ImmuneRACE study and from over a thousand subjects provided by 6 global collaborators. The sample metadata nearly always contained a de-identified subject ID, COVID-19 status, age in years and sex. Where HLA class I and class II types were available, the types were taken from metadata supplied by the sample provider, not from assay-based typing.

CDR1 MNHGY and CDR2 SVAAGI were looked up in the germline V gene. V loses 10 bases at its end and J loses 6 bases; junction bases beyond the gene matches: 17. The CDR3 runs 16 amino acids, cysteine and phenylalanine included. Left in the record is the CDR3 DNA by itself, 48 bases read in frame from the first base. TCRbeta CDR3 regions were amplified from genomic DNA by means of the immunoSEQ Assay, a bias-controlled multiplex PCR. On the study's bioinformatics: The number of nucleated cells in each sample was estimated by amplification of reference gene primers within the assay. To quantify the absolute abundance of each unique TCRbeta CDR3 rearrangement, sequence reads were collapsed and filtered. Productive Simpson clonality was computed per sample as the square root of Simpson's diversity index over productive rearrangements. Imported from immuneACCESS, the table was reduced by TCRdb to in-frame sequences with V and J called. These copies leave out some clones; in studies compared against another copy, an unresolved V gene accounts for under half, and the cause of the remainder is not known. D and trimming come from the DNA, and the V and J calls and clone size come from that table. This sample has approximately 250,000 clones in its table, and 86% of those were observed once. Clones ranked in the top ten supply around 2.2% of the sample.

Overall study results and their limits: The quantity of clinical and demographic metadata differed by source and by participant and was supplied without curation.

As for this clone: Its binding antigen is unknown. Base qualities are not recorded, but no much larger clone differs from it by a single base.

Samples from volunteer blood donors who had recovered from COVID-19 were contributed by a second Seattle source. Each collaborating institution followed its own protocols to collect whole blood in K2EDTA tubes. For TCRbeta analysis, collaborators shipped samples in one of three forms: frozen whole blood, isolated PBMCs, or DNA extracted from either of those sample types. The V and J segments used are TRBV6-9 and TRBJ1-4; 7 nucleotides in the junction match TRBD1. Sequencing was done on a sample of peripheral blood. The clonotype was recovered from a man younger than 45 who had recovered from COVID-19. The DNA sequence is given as TGTGCCATTCCGGGACAGTCCCTCGGGGGCCATGAAAAACTGTTTTTT. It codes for CAIPGQSLGGHEKLFF.